A selection of T cell receptor beta chains follows, all from one sample in a study of cytomegalovirus exposure and HLA in healthy donors. Method: immunoSEQ multiplex PCR; TCRdb's copy keeps in-frame clones and lacks some. The sample holds around 180,000 clones; about four fifths are singletons and the top ten take about 1.4%. What was sequenced was PBMCs. These receptors all come from a woman aged 45-65 years in good health and CMV-seronegative. Each CDR3 is given with its conserved first and last residue. The D gene is left open where the match is weak. Size is omitted from some rows. Given values are once, few, many or a class for expanded clones.

abundance: .; v_gene: TRBV18; d_gene: .; j_gene: TRBJ2-1; CDR3nt: TGTGCCAGCTCACCACCGATTGGCTTTAATGAGCAGTTCTTC; CDR3aa: CASSPPIGFNEQFF
abundance: .; v_gene: TRBV15; d_gene: .; j_gene: TRBJ1-2; CDR3nt: TGTGCCACCAGACCCGAAAAGGGCGGAGGCTATGGCTACACCTTC; CDR3aa: CATRPEKGGGYGYTF
abundance: .; v_gene: TRBV7-7; d_gene: .; j_gene: TRBJ2-7; CDR3nt: TGTGCTAGCAGCTCCACTTACGAGCAGTACTTC; CDR3aa: CASSSTYEQYF
abundance: few; v_gene: TRBV10-3; d_gene: .; j_gene: TRBJ2-2; CDR3nt: TGTGCCATCAGTGAGTCTTGGAGATTAAACACCGGGGAGCTGTTTTTT; CDR3aa: CAISESWRLNTGELFF
abundance: .; v_gene: TRBV7-3; d_gene: TRBD1; j_gene: TRBJ1-2; CDR3nt: TGTGCCAGCAGCTCCACCATCGGACAGGGTTTTAGTGGCTACACCTTC; CDR3aa: CASSSTIGQGFSGYTF
abundance: .; v_gene: TRBV27; d_gene: .; j_gene: TRBJ1-2; CDR3nt: TGTGCCAGCAGTCCCCGCAGGTACTATGGCTACACCTTC; CDR3aa: CASSPRRYYGYTF
abundance: .; v_gene: TRBV18; d_gene: .; j_gene: TRBJ1-5; CDR3nt: TGTGCCAGCTCAGGTCGTCAGGGCAATCAGCCCCAGCATTTT; CDR3aa: CASSGRQGNQPQHF
abundance: .; v_gene: TRBV2; d_gene: .; j_gene: TRBJ1-2; CDR3nt: TGTGCCAGCATCCGGGGGAACTATGGCTACACCTTC; CDR3aa: CASIRGNYGYTF
abundance: few; v_gene: TRBV6-6; d_gene: .; j_gene: TRBJ2-3; CDR3nt: TGTGCCAGCAGAGAGACAGTTACCACAGATACGCAGTATTTT; CDR3aa: CASRETVTTDTQYF
abundance: .; v_gene: TRBV7-2; d_gene: TRBD1; j_gene: TRBJ1-3; CDR3nt: TGTGCCAGCAGCACAGGGGCCTTCTCTGGAAACACCATATATTTT; CDR3aa: CASSTGAFSGNTIYF
abundance: .; v_gene: TRBV29-1; d_gene: .; j_gene: TRBJ2-1; CDR3nt: TGCAGCGTTGCGGGGGGCAGTAGTTTCGGGGAGCAGTTCTTC; CDR3aa: CSVAGGSSFGEQFF
abundance: .; v_gene: TRBV5-5; d_gene: TRBD1; j_gene: TRBJ2-7; CDR3nt: TGTGCCAGCAGCTTGGGGACAGGGGCCGAGCAGTACTTC; CDR3aa: CASSLGTGAEQYF
abundance: .; v_gene: TRBV7-2; d_gene: .; j_gene: TRBJ1-3; CDR3nt: TGTGCCAGCAGCTCGACGACACGGATCTCTGGAAACACCATATATTTT; CDR3aa: CASSSTTRISGNTIYF
abundance: .; v_gene: TRBV7-9; d_gene: .; j_gene: TRBJ2-5; CDR3nt: TGTGCCAGCAGCTTAGTGGTCAGGACTCAAGAGACCCAGTACTTC; CDR3aa: CASSLVVRTQETQYF
abundance: .; v_gene: TRBV18; d_gene: TRBD2; j_gene: TRBJ2-7; CDR3nt: TGTGCCAGCTCACCGGGACTAGCGGGGGGGCTCGAGCAGTACTTC; CDR3aa: CASSPGLAGGLEQYF
abundance: .; v_gene: TRBV21-1; d_gene: .; j_gene: TRBJ2-7; CDR3nt: TGTGCCAGCAGCAAAGAGCCAACGGGGGGGAACTACGAGCAGTACTTC; CDR3aa: CASSKEPTGGNYEQYF
abundance: .; v_gene: TRBV7-3; d_gene: .; j_gene: TRBJ1-4; CDR3nt: TGTGCCAGCAGCATTAACAGGGTTGAGCATGAAAAACTGTTTTTT; CDR3aa: CASSINRVEHEKLFF
abundance: few; v_gene: TRBV5-5; d_gene: TRBD1; j_gene: TRBJ2-1; CDR3nt: TGTGCCAGCAGCTTCAGGGGACAGGGCTACAATGAGCAGTTCTTC; CDR3aa: CASSFRGQGYNEQFF
abundance: .; v_gene: TRBV10-3; d_gene: .; j_gene: TRBJ1-2; CDR3nt: TGTGCCATCGGCGGAGATGGCTACACCTTC; CDR3aa: CAIGGDGYTF
abundance: once; v_gene: TRBV2; d_gene: .; j_gene: TRBJ1-3; CDR3nt: TGTGCCAGCAGGAGGGGGGGGACATCTCGCTCTGGAAACACCATATATTTT; CDR3aa: CASRRGGTSRSGNTIYF
abundance: .; v_gene: TRBV7-2; d_gene: TRBD1; j_gene: TRBJ1-4; CDR3nt: TGTGCCAGCAGCTTCAGGGGGCGGGCAACTAATGAAAAACTGTTTTTT; CDR3aa: CASSFRGRATNEKLFF
abundance: .; v_gene: TRBV27; d_gene: TRBD1; j_gene: TRBJ1-5; CDR3nt: TGTGCCAGCAGGGCCCGAGCAATACGACAGGGGGTAAGCAATCAGCCCCAGCATTTT; CDR3aa: CASRARAIRQGVSNQPQHF
abundance: .; v_gene: TRBV4-2; d_gene: TRBD2; j_gene: TRBJ2-3; CDR3nt: TGTGCCAGAGGATGGGTTATTTCGGGACTAGCGGGAGTAGCGACAGATACGCAGTATTTT; CDR3aa: CARGWVISGLAGVATDTQYF
abundance: .; v_gene: TRBV6-1; d_gene: TRBD2; j_gene: TRBJ2-1; CDR3nt: TGTGCCAGCCAACTTGGACTAGCGGGAGGCAATGAGCAGTTCTTC; CDR3aa: CASQLGLAGGNEQFF
abundance: .; v_gene: TRBV4-3; d_gene: TRBD1; j_gene: TRBJ1-5; CDR3nt: TGCGCCAGCAGCCAAGAAGCCAGGGGGTGGACAGGTTCAGGTCAGCCCCAGCATTTT; CDR3aa: CASSQEARGWTGSGQPQHF
abundance: .; v_gene: TRBV7-9; d_gene: TRBD1; j_gene: TRBJ2-3; CDR3nt: TGTGCCAGCAGCCCAGGGGACAGGGGGCGCTTTTCGGATACGCAGTATTTT; CDR3aa: CASSPGDRGRFSDTQYF
abundance: .; v_gene: TRBV2; d_gene: .; j_gene: TRBJ1-1; CDR3nt: TGTGCCAGCAGGGGGGGAATGAACACTGAAGCTTTCTTT; CDR3aa: CASRGGMNTEAFF
abundance: few; v_gene: TRBV2; d_gene: .; j_gene: TRBJ1-2; CDR3nt: TGTGCCAGCAGTGAAAGGGAGCTCATCGGCTATGGCTACACCTTC; CDR3aa: CASSERELIGYGYTF
abundance: .; v_gene: TRBV18; d_gene: .; j_gene: TRBJ1-1; CDR3nt: TGTGCCAGCTCTCGAACGGGGGGAGACAGGCGGAACACTGAAGCTTTCTTT; CDR3aa: CASSRTGGDRRNTEAFF
abundance: .; v_gene: TRBV27; d_gene: TRBD1; j_gene: TRBJ2-7; CDR3nt: TGTGCCAGCAGTTTCCACAGGGGTGTTGCCGAGCAGTACTTC; CDR3aa: CASSFHRGVAEQYF
abundance: .; v_gene: TRBV6-5; d_gene: TRBD1; j_gene: TRBJ1-1; CDR3nt: TGTGCCAGCAGTTACTCTCGGACAGGGGGGACTGAAGCTTTCTTT; CDR3aa: CASSYSRTGGTEAFF
abundance: .; v_gene: TRBV9; d_gene: TRBD2; j_gene: TRBJ2-1; CDR3nt: TGTGCCAGCAGCGCTGGACTAGCGGGGGGTTACAATGAGCAGTTCTTC; CDR3aa: CASSAGLAGGYNEQFF
abundance: .; v_gene: TRBV19; d_gene: .; j_gene: TRBJ2-3; CDR3nt: TGTGCCAGTATCGGGGTGGCAGATACGCAGTATTTT; CDR3aa: CASIGVADTQYF
abundance: once; v_gene: TRBV5-1; d_gene: .; j_gene: TRBJ1-6; CDR3nt: TGCGCCAGCAGCCCGAGAGATACCAATTCACCCCTCCACTTT; CDR3aa: CASSPRDTNSPLHF
abundance: .; v_gene: TRBV30; d_gene: .; j_gene: TRBJ1-1; CDR3nt: TGTGCCTGGGAGAACGCATACACTGAAGCTTTCTTT; CDR3aa: CAWENAYTEAFF
abundance: .; v_gene: TRBV13; d_gene: TRBD2; j_gene: TRBJ2-1; CDR3nt: TGTGCCAGCAGCTTAGCTACGGTGGGGGGGGATGAGCAGTTCTTC; CDR3aa: CASSLATVGGDEQFF
abundance: .; v_gene: TRBV4-3; d_gene: TRBD1; j_gene: TRBJ1-6; CDR3nt: TGCGCCAGCAGCCAATGGTTAGGGGGCGCAGGTTCACCCCTCCACTTT; CDR3aa: CASSQWLGGAGSPLHF